The source of this T cell receptor (beta chain) is a study of post-analysis software for immune sequencing data. General study points: Compared with controls, patients had more of about five TRBV segments, including TRBV5-6, TRBV5-1 and TRBV20-1.

CDR1 and CDR2 (germline): SEHNR, FQNEAQ (reference sequence). Between the trimmed V and J ends, which lost 2 bases and 5 bases, there was a span of 13 bases. The CDR3 covers 15 residues. The TCR beta cDNA libraries contained unique molecular identifiers. TCRdb called the PCR reads again in MiXCR, with one record for every CDR3 protein. The profile shows roughly 800,000 distinct CDR3 sequences, 35% to 55% of them singletons. As for this clonotype: The antigen remains undetermined.

The sequenced sample consisted of blood. This chain links TRBV7-9 with TRBJ2-1; D may correspond to TRBD1 or TRBD2 (6 bases each). The sequence derives from a girl between 5 and 17 years old with multiple sclerosis. The CDR3: CASSLLQGRNNEQFF. For the CDR3, the DNA is TGTGCCAGCAGCTTACTTCAGGGGAGGAACAATGAGCAGTTCTTC.